This is a list of T cell receptor beta chains from one sample in a study of cytomegalovirus exposure and HLA in healthy donors. The data were produced by immunoSEQ multiplex PCR, yet TCRdb's version contains in-frame clones alone and is incomplete. The sample shows 110,000 or so clones, 67% of them seen only once. Sequenced input: PBMCs. The receptor set was obtained from a man aged 18 to 35 in good health and CMV-seropositive. Both conserved end residues are part of each CDR3. A D gene is named only where the DNA matches it firmly. Some rows mark clone size as missing; the rest say once, few, many or name a class of expanded clone.

size: -
V: TRBV4-2
J: TRBJ2-1
D: -
CDR3: CASSLKPAGEQFF
DNA: TGTGCCAGCAGCCTCAAACCGGCAGGTGAGCAGTTCTTC

size: -
V: TRBV2
J: TRBJ1-2
D: -
CDR3: CASSTGSWGYTF
DNA: TGTGCCAGCAGCACAGGGTCGTGGGGCTACACCTTC

size: -
V: TRBV6-5
J: TRBJ2-5
D: TRBD1
CDR3: CASSYGDRVETQYF
DNA: TGTGCCAGCAGTTACGGGGACAGGGTGGAGACCCAGTACTTC

size: -
V: TRBV7-9
J: TRBJ1-2
D: -
CDR3: CASSSTGFYGYTF
DNA: TGTGCCAGCAGCTCTACAGGGTTCTATGGCTACACCTTC

size: -
V: TRBV4-2
J: TRBJ2-3
D: TRBD2
CDR3: CASSQGGGASTDTQYF
DNA: TGTGCCAGCAGCCAAGGCGGGGGGGCCAGCACAGATACGCAGTATTTT

size: few
V: TRBV5-4
J: TRBJ1-2
D: TRBD1
CDR3: CASSLLDRVELDYTF
DNA: TGTGCCAGCAGCTTACTAGACAGGGTGGAATTAGACTACACCTTC

size: -
V: TRBV28
J: TRBJ2-1
D: TRBD2
CDR3: CASISAAGTSGGPQTYNEQFF
DNA: TGTGCCAGCATATCGGCGGCTGGGACTAGCGGGGGGCCCCAGACCTACAATGAGCAGTTCTTC

size: -
V: TRBV10-1
J: TRBJ2-1
D: TRBD1
CDR3: CASSRDRVDEQFF
DNA: TGCGCCAGCTCCCGGGACAGGGTCGATGAGCAGTTCTTC

size: -
V: TRBV30
J: TRBJ2-5
D: -
CDR3: CAGALQETQYF
DNA: TGTGCCGGAGCTCTCCAAGAGACCCAGTACTTC

size: -
V: TRBV30
J: TRBJ1-1
D: -
CDR3: CAWSVRGGTEAFF
DNA: TGTGCCTGGAGTGTACGGGGGGGGACTGAAGCTTTCTTT

size: once
V: TRBV28
J: TRBJ1-5
D: TRBD1
CDR3: CASSFLLGQLSQPQHF
DNA: TGTGCCAGCAGTTTCCTCCTGGGACAGTTGTCTCAGCCCCAGCATTTT

size: once
V: TRBV6-1
J: TRBJ1-1
D: TRBD1
CDR3: CASGQGLKGF
DNA: TGTGCCAGCGGACAGGGCTTAAAGGGCTTT

size: few
V: TRBV30
J: TRBJ1-4
D: -
CDR3: CAWQGRANEKLFF
DNA: TGTGCCTGGCAGGGGCGAGCAAATGAAAAACTGTTTTTT

size: -
V: TRBV4-2
J: TRBJ1-5
D: -
CDR3: CASSQDFEYPQHF
DNA: TGTGCCAGCAGCCAAGATTTCGAGTATCCCCAGCATTTT

size: -
V: TRBV7-2
J: TRBJ2-3
D: TRBD2
CDR3: CASSPPGRGGGLDTQYF
DNA: TGTGCCAGCAGCCCCCCGGGCCGCGGGGGGGGCTTGGATACGCAGTATTTT

size: -
V: TRBV4-1
J: TRBJ2-7
D: -
CDR3: CASSQASFWNEQYF
DNA: TGCGCCAGCAGCCAAGCTAGCTTTTGGAACGAGCAGTACTTC

size: -
V: TRBV5-1
J: TRBJ2-2
D: -
CDR3: CASRLRDKHTGELFF
DNA: TGCGCCAGCAGGCTCCGGGACAAGCACACCGGGGAGCTGTTTTTT

size: -
V: TRBV30
J: TRBJ2-2
D: -
CDR3: CACLPGGAHTGELFF
DNA: TGTGCCTGTCTCCCGGGGGGCGCGCACACCGGGGAGCTGTTTTTT

size: -
V: TRBV7-9
J: TRBJ2-5
D: -
CDR3: CASSRRTEQETQYF
DNA: TGTGCCAGCAGCCGACGGACAGAACAAGAGACCCAGTACTTC

size: -
V: TRBV14
J: TRBJ2-3
D: TRBD1
CDR3: CASSERGQIRTDTQYF
DNA: TGTGCCAGCAGTGAAAGGGGGCAGATAAGAACAGATACGCAGTATTTT

size: once
V: TRBV2
J: TRBJ2-3
D: TRBD1
CDR3: CASKQGFTDTQYF
DNA: TGTGCCAGCAAACAGGGGTTCACAGATACGCAGTATTTT

size: -
V: TRBV5-5
J: TRBJ2-5
D: TRBD2
CDR3: CASRGLAGGPGTQYF
DNA: TGTGCCAGCAGGGGACTAGCGGGGGGGCCGGGGACCCAGTACTTC

size: -
V: TRBV6-5
J: TRBJ2-7
D: -
CDR3: CASRPSGGVSGEQYF
DNA: TGTGCCAGCAGACCCTCGGGCGGGGTATCGGGCGAGCAGTACTTC

size: -
V: TRBV11-2
J: TRBJ1-5
D: -
CDR3: CASSHLGGTSNQPQHF
DNA: TGTGCCAGCAGCCACCTCGGGGGAACGAGCAATCAGCCCCAGCATTTT

size: -
V: TRBV11-2
J: TRBJ2-1
D: -
CDR3: CATPGSSYNEQFF
DNA: TGTGCCACTCCGGGGAGCTCCTACAATGAGCAGTTCTTC

size: -
V: TRBV29-1
J: TRBJ2-3
D: -
CDR3: CSVPGWRTDTQYF
DNA: TGCAGCGTCCCAGGGTGGCGCACAGATACGCAGTATTTT

size: -
V: TRBV5-6
J: TRBJ1-1
D: -
CDR3: CASSGVKNTEAFF
DNA: TGTGCCAGCTCGGGGGTCAAGAACACTGAAGCTTTCTTT

size: -
V: TRBV7-6
J: TRBJ2-3
D: TRBD2
CDR3: CASTPLTSGGTDTQYF
DNA: TGTGCCAGCACCCCCTTGACTAGCGGGGGGACAGATACGCAGTATTTT

size: -
V: TRBV14
J: TRBJ2-3
D: TRBD2
CDR3: CASSQAYLAGGADTQYF
DNA: TGTGCCAGCAGCCAAGCTTACCTAGCGGGGGGTGCAGATACGCAGTATTTT

size: once
V: TRBV10-1
J: TRBJ2-7
D: -
CDR3: CASTPSEQYF
DNA: TGCGCCAGCACTCCGTCCGAGCAGTACTTC